This TCR beta chain was profiled in a study of blood T cell repertoires in COVID-19. Whole-study context: In each case, the material was cDNA or gDNA derived from T cells, B-cell-depleted T cells, or PBMCs.

The CDR3 covers 16 residues. Trimming took 6 bases from V and 1 from J; bases not matched to a gene: 6. Germline V gives CDR1 SGHTA, CDR2 FQGNSA. Libraries were prepared by immunoSEQ multiplex PCR; TCRdb keeps only in-frame clonotypes and omits some of them. The table records tens of thousands of clones, roughly 80% of them present only once. This chain uses TRBV7-2 with TRBJ2-2; 9 bases match TRBD2. This TCR came from a woman in her 70s with acute or convalescent COVID-19. Sample: peripheral blood. The CDR3 DNA follows: TGTGCCAGCAGAAGTGGACTAGCGCGGAACACCGGGGAGCTGTTTTTT. It yields the protein CASRSGLARNTGELFF.